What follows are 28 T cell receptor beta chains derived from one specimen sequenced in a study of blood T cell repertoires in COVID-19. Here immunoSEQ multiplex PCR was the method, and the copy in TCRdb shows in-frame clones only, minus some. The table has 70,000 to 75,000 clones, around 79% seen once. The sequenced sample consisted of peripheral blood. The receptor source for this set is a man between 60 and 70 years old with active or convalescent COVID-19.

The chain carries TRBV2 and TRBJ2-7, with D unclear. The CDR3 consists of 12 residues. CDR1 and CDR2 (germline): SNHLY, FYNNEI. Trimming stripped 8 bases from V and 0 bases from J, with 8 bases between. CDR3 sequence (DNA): TGTGCCAGCCGGTACAGCTCCTACGAGCAGTACTTC. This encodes CASRYSSYEQYF. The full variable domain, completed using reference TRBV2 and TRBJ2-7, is EPEVTQTPSHQVTQMGQEVILRCVPISNHLYFYWYRQILGQKVEFLVSFYNNEISEKSEIFDDQFSVERPDGSNFTLKIRSTKLEDSAMYFCASRYSSYEQYFGPGTRLTVT.

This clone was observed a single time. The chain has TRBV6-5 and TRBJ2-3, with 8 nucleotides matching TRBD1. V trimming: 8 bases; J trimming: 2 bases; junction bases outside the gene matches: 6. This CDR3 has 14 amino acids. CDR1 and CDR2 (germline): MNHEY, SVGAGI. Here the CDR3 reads CASGGQGNTDTQYF. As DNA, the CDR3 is TGTGCCAGCGGAGGACAGGGCAACACAGATACGCAGTATTTT.

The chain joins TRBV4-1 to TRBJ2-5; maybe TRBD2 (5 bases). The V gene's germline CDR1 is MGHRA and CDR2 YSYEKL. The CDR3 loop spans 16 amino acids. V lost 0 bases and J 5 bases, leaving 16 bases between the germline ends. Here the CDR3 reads CASSQDRVGTGETQYF. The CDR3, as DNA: TGCGCCAGCAGCCAAGATAGGGTCGGCACGGGGGAGACCCAGTACTTC.

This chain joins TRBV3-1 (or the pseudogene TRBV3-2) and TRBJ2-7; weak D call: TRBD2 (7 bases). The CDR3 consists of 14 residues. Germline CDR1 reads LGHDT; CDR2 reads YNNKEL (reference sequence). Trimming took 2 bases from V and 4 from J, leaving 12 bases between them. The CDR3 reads CASSQRGAGYEQYF. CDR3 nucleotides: TGTGCCAGCAGCCAACGGGGGGCCGGGTACGAGCAGTACTTC.

The CDR3 region has the DNA TGTGCCACCAGTGACATACAAGGAGAAGAGACCCAGTACTTC. Translating it yields CATSDIQGEETQYF. The V and J genes are TRBV24-1 and TRBJ2-5, with unresolved D. CDR1 is KGHDR and CDR2 is SFDVKD in the germline V gene. Deletions cut 4 bases from V and 3 bases from J, with 11 bases between. The CDR3 totals 14 residues.

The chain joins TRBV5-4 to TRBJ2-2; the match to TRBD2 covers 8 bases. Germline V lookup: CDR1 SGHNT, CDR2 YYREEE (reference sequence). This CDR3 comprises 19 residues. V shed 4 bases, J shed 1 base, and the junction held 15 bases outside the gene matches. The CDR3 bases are TGTGCCAGCAGCCGCGCGGGACGGGGGGGCCTTGGGAACACCGGGGAGCTGTTTTTT. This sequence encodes CASSRAGRGGLGNTGELFF. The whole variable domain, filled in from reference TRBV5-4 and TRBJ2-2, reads ETGVTQSPTHLIKTRGQQVTLRCSSQSGHNTVSWYQQALGQGPQFIFQYYREEENGRGNFPPRFSGLQFPNYSSELNVNALELDDSALYLCASSRAGRGGLGNTGELFFGEGSRLTVL.

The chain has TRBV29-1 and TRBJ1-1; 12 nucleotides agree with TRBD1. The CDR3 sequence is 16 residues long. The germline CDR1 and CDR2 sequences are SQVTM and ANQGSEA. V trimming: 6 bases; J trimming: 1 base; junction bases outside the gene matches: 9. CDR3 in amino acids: CSVGGQGANSNTEAFF. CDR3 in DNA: TGCAGCGTGGGGGGACAGGGGGCAAATTCGAACACTGAAGCTTTCTTT. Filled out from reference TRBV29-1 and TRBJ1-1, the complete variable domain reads SAVISQKPSRDICQRGTSLTIQCQVDSQVTMMFWYRQQPGQSLTLIATANQGSEATYESGFVIDKFPISRPNLTFSTLTVSNMSPEDSSIYLCSVGGQGANSNTEAFFGQGTRLTVV.

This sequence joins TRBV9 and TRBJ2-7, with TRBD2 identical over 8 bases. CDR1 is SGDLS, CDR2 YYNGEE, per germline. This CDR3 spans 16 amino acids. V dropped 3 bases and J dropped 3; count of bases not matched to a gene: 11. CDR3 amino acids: CASSGPTSASLYEQYF. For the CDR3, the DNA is TGTGCCAGCAGCGGCCCGACTAGCGCCAGCCTCTACGAGCAGTACTTC.

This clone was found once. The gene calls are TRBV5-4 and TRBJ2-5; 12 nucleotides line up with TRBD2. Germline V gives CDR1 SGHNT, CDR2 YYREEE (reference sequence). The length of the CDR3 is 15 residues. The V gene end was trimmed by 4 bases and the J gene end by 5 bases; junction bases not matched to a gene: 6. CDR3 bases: TGTGCCAGCAGCCCCCTAGCGGGGGGGCTGGAGACCCAGTACTTC. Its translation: CASSPLAGGLETQYF.

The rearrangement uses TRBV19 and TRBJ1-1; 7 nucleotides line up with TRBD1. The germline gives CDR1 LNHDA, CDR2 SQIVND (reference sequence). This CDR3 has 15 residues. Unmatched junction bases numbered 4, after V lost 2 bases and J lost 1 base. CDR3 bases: TGTGCCAGTAGTATATGGGACAGTGGGAACACTGAAGCTTTCTTT. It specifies CASSIWDSGNTEAFF.

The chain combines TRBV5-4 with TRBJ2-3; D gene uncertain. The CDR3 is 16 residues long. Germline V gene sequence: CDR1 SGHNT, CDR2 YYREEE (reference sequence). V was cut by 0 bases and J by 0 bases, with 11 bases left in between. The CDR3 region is CASSLAELTSTDTQYF. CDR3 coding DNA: TGTGCCAGCAGCTTGGCCGAGCTCACTAGCACAGATACGCAGTATTTT.

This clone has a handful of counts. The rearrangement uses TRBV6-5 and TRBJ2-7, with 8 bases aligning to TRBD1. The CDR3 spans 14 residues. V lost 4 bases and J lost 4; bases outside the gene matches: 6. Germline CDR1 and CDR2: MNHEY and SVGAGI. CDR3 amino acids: CASSFGTGLYEQYF. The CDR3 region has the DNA TGTGCCAGCAGTTTTGGGACAGGCCTTTACGAGCAGTACTTC.

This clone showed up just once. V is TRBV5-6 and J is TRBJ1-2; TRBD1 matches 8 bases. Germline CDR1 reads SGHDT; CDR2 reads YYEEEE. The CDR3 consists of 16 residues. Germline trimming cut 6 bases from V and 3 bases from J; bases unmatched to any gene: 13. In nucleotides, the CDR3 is TGTGCCAGCACCCCAACCCTACAGGGGGAAGACTATGGCTACACCTTC. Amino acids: CASTPTLQGEDYGYTF.

The CDR3 here is CASSQERYLFF. DNA of the CDR3: TGTGCCAGCAGCCAAGAGCGGTATCTGTTTTTT. V usage is TRBV3-1 (or the pseudogene TRBV3-2) and J usage is TRBJ1-4; D unresolved. The CDR3 totals 11 residues. Germline lookup yields CDR1 LGHDT and CDR2 YNNKEL (reference sequence). Trimming removed 0 bases from V and 14 bases from J, with 7 bases in between.

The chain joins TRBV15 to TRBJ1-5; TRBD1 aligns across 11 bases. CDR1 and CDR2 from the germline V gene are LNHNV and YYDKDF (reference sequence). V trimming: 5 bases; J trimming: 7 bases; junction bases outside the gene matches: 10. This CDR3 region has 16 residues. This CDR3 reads CATSPSGQGARQPQHF. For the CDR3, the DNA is TGTGCCACCAGCCCGTCAGGACAGGGGGCTCGGCAGCCCCAGCATTTT. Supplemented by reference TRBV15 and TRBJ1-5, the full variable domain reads DAMVIQNPRYQVTQFGKPVTLSCSQTLNHNVMYWYQQKSSQAPKLLFHYYDKDFNNEADTPDNFQSRRPNTSFCFLDIRSPGLGDTAMYLCATSPSGQGARQPQHFGDGTRLSIL.

The CDR3 sequence: CASSWERSIWGYTF. As DNA, the CDR3 is TGTGCCAGCAGTTGGGAGCGGTCTATTTGGGGCTACACCTTC. The chain has TRBV7-9 and TRBJ1-2; D not resolved. CDR1 is SEHNR and CDR2 is FQNEAQ in the germline V gene (reference sequence). This CDR3 is built from 14 residues. V was pared by 6 bases and J by 8 bases, with 19 bases between.

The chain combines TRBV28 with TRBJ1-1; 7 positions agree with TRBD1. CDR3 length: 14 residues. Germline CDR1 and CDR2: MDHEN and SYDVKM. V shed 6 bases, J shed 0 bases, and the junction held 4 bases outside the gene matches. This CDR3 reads CASRRGGLNTEAFF. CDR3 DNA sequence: TGTGCCAGCAGGAGAGGGGGCCTGAACACTGAAGCTTTCTTT.

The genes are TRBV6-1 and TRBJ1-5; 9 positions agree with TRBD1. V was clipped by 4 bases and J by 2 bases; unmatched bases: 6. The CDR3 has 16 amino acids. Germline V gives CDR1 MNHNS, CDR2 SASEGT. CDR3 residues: CASSVGQGFGNQPQHF. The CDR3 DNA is TGTGCCAGCAGTGTCGGACAGGGGTTTGGCAATCAGCCCCAGCATTTT.

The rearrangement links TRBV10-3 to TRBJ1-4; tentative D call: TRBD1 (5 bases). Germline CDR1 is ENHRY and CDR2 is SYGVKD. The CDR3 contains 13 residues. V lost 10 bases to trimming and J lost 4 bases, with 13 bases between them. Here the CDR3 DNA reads TGTGCCACCACGGGGGAGGTTAATGAAAAACTGTTTTTT. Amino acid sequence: CATTGEVNEKLFF.

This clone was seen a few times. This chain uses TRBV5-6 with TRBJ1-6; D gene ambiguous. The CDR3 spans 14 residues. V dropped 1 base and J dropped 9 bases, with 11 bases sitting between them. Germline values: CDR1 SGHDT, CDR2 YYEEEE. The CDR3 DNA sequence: TGTGCCAGCAGCTTGTCGGGGATCGGTTCACCCCTCCACTTT. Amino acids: CASSLSGIGSPLHF.

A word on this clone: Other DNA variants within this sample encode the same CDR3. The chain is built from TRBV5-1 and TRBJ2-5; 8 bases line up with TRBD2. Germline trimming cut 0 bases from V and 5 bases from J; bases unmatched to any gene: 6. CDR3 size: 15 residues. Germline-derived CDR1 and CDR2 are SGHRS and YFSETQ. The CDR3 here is CASSLAGTSGETQYF. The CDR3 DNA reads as TGCGCCAGCAGCTTGGCCGGGACTAGTGGGGAGACCCAGTACTTC.

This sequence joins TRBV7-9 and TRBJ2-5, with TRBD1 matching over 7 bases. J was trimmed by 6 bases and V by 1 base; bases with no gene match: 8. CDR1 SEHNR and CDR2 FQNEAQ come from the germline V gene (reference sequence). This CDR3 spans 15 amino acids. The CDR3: CASSLVLDRVQTQYF. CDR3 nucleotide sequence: TGTGCCAGCAGCTTAGTTCTAGACAGGGTGCAGACCCAGTACTTC.

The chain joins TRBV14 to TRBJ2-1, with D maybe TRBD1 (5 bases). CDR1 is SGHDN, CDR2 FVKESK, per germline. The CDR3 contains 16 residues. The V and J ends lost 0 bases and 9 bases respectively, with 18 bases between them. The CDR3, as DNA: TGTGCCAGCAGCCAAGATTGGGCCAGGGCTAAGGGTGAGCAGTTCTTC. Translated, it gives CASSQDWARAKGEQFF.

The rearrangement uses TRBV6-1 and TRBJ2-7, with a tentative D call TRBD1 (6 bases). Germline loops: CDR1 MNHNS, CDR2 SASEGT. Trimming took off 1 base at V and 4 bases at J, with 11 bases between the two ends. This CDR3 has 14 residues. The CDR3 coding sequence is TGTGCCAGCAGTGAAGGTACCAGGGGTTACGAGCAGTACTTC. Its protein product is CASSEGTRGYEQYF.

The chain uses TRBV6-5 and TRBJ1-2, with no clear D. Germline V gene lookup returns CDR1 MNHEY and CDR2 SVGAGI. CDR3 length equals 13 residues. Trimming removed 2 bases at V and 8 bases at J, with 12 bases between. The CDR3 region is CASSYPGLEGYTF. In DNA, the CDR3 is TGTGCCAGCAGTTACCCTGGATTGGAGGGCTACACCTTC.

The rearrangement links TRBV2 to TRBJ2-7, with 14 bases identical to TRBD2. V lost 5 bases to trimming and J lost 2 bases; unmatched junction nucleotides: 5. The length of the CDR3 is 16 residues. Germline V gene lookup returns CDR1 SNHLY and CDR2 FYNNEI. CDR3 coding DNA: TGTGCCAGCAGTCCGGGACTAGCGGGGGTCACCTACGAGCAGTACTTC. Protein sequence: CASSPGLAGVTYEQYF.

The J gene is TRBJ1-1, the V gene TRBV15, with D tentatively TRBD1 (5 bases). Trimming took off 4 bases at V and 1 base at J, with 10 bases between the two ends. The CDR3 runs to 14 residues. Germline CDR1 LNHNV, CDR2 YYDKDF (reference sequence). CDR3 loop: CATSTRGTNTEAFF. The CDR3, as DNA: TGTGCCACCAGCACCCGGGGGACGAACACTGAAGCTTTCTTT. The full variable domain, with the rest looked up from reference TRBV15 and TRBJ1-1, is DAMVIQNPRYQVTQFGKPVTLSCSQTLNHNVMYWYQQKSSQAPKLLFHYYDKDFNNEADTPDNFQSRRPNTSFCFLDIRSPGLGDTAMYLCATSTRGTNTEAFFGQGTRLTVV.

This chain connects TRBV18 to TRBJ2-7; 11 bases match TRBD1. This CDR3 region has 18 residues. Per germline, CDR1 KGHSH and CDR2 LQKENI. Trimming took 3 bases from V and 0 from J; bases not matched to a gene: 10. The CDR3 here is CASSPDRGRSGDSYEQYF. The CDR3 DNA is TGTGCCAGCTCACCGGACAGGGGGCGTAGCGGGGACTCCTACGAGCAGTACTTC.